Presented here are 4 T cell receptor beta chains from one specimen sequenced in a study of T cells in women clearing cervical HPV infection. The method was immunoSEQ multiplex PCR; TCRdb's version includes in-frame clones alone and lacks a portion of them. Its listing shows tens of thousands of clones. Sequences were obtained from blood buffy coat. The receptor set was obtained from a woman between 18 and 70 years old with a cervical HPV16 infection that either progressed to CIN3+ or cleared (not recorded which).

Notes on this clone: The read stops 3 residues short of the end of the CDR3; the missing end is completed from the germline J gene. The chain couples TRBV10-2 to TRBJ2-3, with 12 bases matching TRBD2. CDR3 length: 14 amino acids. In germline, CDR1 is WSHSY, CDR2 SAAADI. V shed 6 bases and J 5 bases; nucleotides not matched to a gene: 3. The CDR3 loop reads CASSGTSGLDTQYF. CDR3 DNA (partial): TGCGCCAGCAGCGGGACTAGCGGGTTAGATACG.

A note on this clone: From the germline J gene comes the end of the CDR3, since the read stops 3 residues before it. The V call is TRBV12-3 or TRBV12-4, the J call TRBJ2-2; TRBD2 matches at 9 bases. This CDR3 region has 15 residues. Unmatched junction bases numbered 6, after V lost 3 bases and J lost 7 bases. This CDR3 is CASSLGGGADGELFF. CDR3 bases read: TGTGCCAGCAGTTTGGGCGGGGGGGCTGACGGGGAG.

In regard to this clone: From the germline J gene comes the end of the CDR3, since the read stops 3 residues before it. The J gene is TRBJ2-1, the V gene TRBV15; 10 positions match TRBD2. Trimming at V came to 3 bases and at J to 3 bases, leaving 5 bases not matched to a gene. CDR3 length: 16 amino acids. Per the germline V gene, CDR1 is LNHNV and CDR2 is YYDKDF (reference sequence). CDR3 in amino acids: CATSSSLAGGYNEQFF. CDR3 bases read: TGTGCCACCAGCAGTTCTTTAGCGGGGGGCTACAATGAG.

Notes on this clone: Sequencing ends 3 residues short of the CDR3 end; the germline J gene provides the rest. The chain joins TRBV11-2 to TRBJ2-1; the match to TRBD1 covers 10 bases. The V segment lost 5 bases and the J segment 2 bases; nucleotides outside the gene matches: 3. This CDR3 spans 15 amino acids. Germline lookup yields CDR1 SGHAT and CDR2 FQNNGV. The covered CDR3 bases are TGTGCCAGCAGCCCCGGACAGGGGGCCTACAATGAG. This sequence encodes CASSPGQGAYNE. From start to end, the CDR3 is CASSPGQGAYNEQFF. Together with reference TRBV11-2 and TRBJ2-1, the CDR3 gives the full variable domain: EAGVAQSPRYKIIEKRQSVAFWCNPISGHATLYWYQQILGQGPKLLIQFQNNGVVDDSQLPKDRFSAERLKGVDSTLKIQPAKLEDSAVYLCASSPGQGAYNEQFFGPGTRLTVL.